The sample holds a few counts of the clone carrying this T cell receptor (beta chain). At one end the junction does not follow the germline gene, possibly because of a read error. This entry is derived from a study of breast tumors, draining lymph nodes, adjacent tissues. MiXCR, run by TCRdb on the multiplex PCR reads, gives a single entry per CDR3 protein. Of 200,000 to 250,000 distinct CDR3 sequences in the sample, under 35% were seen once. The germline gives CDR1 SGHTA, CDR2 FQGTGA. The CDR3 length is 15 residues. Samples came from axillary lymph nodes draining the breast cancer. The clonotype was recovered from a female donor with breast cancer. Some clones in this sample may be carry-over from other donors' samples. The chain carries TRBV7-3 and TRBJ2-5, with D perhaps matching TRBD1 (5 bases). Sequencing used axillary lymph node tissue. The CDR3 DNA reads as TGTGCCAGCAGCTTAGGCAGGGCATACCAAGAGACCCAGCACTTC. As protein: CASSLGRAYQETQHF.